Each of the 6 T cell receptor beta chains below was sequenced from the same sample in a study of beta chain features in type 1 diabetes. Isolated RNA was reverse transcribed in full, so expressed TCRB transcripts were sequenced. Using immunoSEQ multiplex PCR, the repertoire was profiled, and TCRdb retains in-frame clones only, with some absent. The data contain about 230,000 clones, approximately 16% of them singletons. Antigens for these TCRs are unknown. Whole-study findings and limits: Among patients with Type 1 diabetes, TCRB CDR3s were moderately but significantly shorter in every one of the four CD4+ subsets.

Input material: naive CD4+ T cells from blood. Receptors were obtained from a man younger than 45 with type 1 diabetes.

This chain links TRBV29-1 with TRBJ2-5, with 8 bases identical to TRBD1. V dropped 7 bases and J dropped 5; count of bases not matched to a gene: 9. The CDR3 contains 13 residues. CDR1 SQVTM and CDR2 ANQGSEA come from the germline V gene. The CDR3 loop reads CSAVDRASETQYF. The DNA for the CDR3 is TGCAGCGCCGTGGACAGGGCGAGCGAGACCCAGTACTTC.

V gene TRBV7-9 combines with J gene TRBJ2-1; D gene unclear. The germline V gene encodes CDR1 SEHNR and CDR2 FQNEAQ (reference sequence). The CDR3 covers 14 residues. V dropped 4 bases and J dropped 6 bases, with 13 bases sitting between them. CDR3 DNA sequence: TGTGCCAGCAGCTCCCAGACCAGAGTCAATGAGCAGTTCTTC. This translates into CASSSQTRVNEQFF.

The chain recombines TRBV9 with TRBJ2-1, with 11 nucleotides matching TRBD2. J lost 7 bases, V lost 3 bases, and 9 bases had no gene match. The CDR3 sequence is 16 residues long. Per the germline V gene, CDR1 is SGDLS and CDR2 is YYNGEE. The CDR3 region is CASSGPQLAGVNEQFF. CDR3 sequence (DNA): TGTGCCAGCAGCGGGCCCCAACTAGCGGGAGTAAATGAGCAGTTCTTC.

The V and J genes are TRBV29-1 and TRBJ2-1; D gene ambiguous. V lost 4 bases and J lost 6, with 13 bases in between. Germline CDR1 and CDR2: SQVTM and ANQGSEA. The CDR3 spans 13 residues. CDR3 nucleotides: TGCAGCGTTGGCTGGTCTGTAGGCAATGAGCAGTTCTTC. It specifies CSVGWSVGNEQFF.

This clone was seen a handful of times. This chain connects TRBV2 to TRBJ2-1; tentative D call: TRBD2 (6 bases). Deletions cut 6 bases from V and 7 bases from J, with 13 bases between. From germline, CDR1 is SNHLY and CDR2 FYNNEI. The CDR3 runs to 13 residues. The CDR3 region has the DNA TGTGCCAGCAGGGAGGGCCAGTTGAATGAGCAGTTCTTC. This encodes CASREGQLNEQFF.

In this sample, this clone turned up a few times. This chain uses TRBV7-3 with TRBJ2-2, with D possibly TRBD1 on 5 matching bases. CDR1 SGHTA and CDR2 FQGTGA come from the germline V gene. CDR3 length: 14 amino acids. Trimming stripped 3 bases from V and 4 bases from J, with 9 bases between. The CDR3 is CASSLGRGTGELFF. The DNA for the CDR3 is TGTGCCAGCAGCTTGGGAAGGGGCACCGGGGAGCTGTTTTTT.